The T cell receptor (beta chain) under discussion was sequenced for a study of a mutant IDH1 vaccine in newly diagnosed glioma. Background on the study: Treated patients, averaging roughly 40 years, were 62.5% male and roughly 38% female. The therapy given earlier, which was standard therapy, consisted of radiotherapy, temozolomide, or both, and most of the patients received both.

The time point was: baseline, week 1 (first vaccination visit). Treatment denoted: pre-vaccination baseline after standard-of-care therapy. The donors' diagnosis was new WHO grade 3 or 4 astrocytoma that was IDH1-mutant and ATRX-lost. Profiled with immunoSEQ multiplex PCR; TCRdb holds only in-frame clones, not every one. The data show about 21,000 clones, roughly 84% seen once. The V and J ends lost 2 bases and 4 bases respectively, with 17 bases between them. CDR3 size: 16 residues. The germline V gene encodes CDR1 MDHEN and CDR2 SYDVKM. General observations from the study: Pseudoprogression appeared independent of alterations in top peripheral clonotypes.

As for this clone: Its specificity is unknown.

The chain recombines TRBV28 with TRBJ1-2, with a possible D match to TRBD1 (6 bases). The sequence came from a man aged 40-49 years with glioma. The sequencing used PBMCs, collected from a glioma patient treated with radiotherapy, temozolomide or both. The CDR3 nucleotides are TGTGCCAGCAGTTTAGTGGGGGGGCTCTCCTCCTATGGCTACACCTTC. This translates into CASSLVGGLSSYGYTF.